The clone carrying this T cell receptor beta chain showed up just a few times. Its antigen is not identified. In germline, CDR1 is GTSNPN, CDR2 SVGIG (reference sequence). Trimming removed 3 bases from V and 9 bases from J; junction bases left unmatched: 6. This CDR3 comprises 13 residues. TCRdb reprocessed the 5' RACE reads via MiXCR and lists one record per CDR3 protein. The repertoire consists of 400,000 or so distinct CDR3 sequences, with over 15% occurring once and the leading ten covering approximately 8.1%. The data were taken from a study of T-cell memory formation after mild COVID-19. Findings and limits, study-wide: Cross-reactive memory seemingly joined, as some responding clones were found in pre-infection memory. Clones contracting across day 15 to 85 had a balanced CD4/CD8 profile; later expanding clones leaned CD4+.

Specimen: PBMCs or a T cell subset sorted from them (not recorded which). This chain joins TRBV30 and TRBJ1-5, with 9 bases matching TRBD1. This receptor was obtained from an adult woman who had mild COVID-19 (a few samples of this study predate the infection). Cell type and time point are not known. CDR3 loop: CAWSLGTGRPQHF. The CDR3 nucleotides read TGTGCCTGGAGCCTCGGGACAGGGAGGCCCCAGCATTTT.